The 2 T cell receptor beta chains in this list originate from one sample, sequenced in a study of tumor-infiltrating lymphocytes in glioblastoma multiforme. TCRB libraries came from RNA via three nested multiplex PCR rounds. TCRdb reprocessed the multiplex PCR reads via MiXCR and lists one record per CDR3 protein. Of 20,000 or so distinct CDR3 sequences listed, 65% to 80% are singletons. The sequenced sample was peripheral blood. The receptor source for this set is a male donor with glioblastoma.

This clonotype was seen repeatedly, ten times or more. The rearrangement joins TRBV14 to TRBJ1-6, with D unclear. The V end lost 2 bases, the J end lost 6 bases, and 5 bases lay between the germline ends. This CDR3 is 13 amino acids long. Per germline, CDR1 SGHDN and CDR2 FVKESK. CDR3 nucleotides: TGTGCCAGCAGCCAACTGCTTAATTCACCCCTCCACTTT. This sequence encodes CASSQLLNSPLHF.

Turning to this clonotype: The conserved final phenylalanine or tryptophan is absent from the CDR3, which likely points to a read error. This chain links TRBV5-4 with TRBJ2-5; 7 positions match TRBD1. The CDR3 is 13 amino acids. Germline CDR1 SGHNT, CDR2 YYREEE (reference sequence). The CDR3 nucleotides read TGCGCCAGCAGCGACAGGGTCTTCGGGACCCAGTACCTC. This encodes CASSDRVFGTQYL.